This paragraph covers one TCR beta chain sequence. This sample is drawn from a study of blood T cell repertoires in COVID-19. Study summary: The cDNA or gDNA used as material had been derived from T cells, B-cell-depleted T cells, or PBMCs.

Across about two dozen US areas, participants ranged in age from about 18 to 90 years. A COVID-19 case was met by exposed participants within 2 weeks before study entry. Source study methods: How many nucleated cells were present was estimated from reference gene primer amplification. TCRdb keeps only in-frame clones here, not all; method: immunoSEQ multiplex PCR. From that table come the V and J calls and clone size; the DNA was used to work out D and trimming. This table has about 240,000 clones, 83% appearing once. The CDR3 length is 13 residues. V lost 5 bases and J 2 bases, leaving 9 bases between the germline ends. Germline V gene data show CDR1 as SGHTA and CDR2 as FQGTGA.

The TCR comes from a woman in her 40s who had been exposed to COVID-19. This rearrangement joins TRBV7-3 to TRBJ1-1; the D gene is possibly TRBD1 (6 bases). Sequencing input: PBMCs or T cells enriched from blood (not recorded which). Here the CDR3 reads CASSMTGNTEAFF. CDR3 bases: TGTGCCAGCAGCATGACAGGTAACACTGAAGCTTTCTTT.